This T cell receptor beta chain was profiled in a study of PD-1 blockade in classical Hodgkin lymphoma. Regarding the study as a whole: In newly diagnosed patients, baseline TCR diversity was reportedly below that of healthy donors.

Profiled with immunoSEQ multiplex PCR; TCRdb holds only in-frame clones, not every one. The sample has over 80,000 clones; more than 90% are singletons. J gave up 4 bases and V 2 bases, and 4 bases lay outside the gene matches. The CDR3 length is 16 residues. The V gene's germline CDR1 is SGHDT and CDR2 YYEEEE. All patients relapsed after autologous stem cell transplantation, and brentuximab vedotin exposure varied. The study recorded best responses of complete response, partial response or progressive disease. On this clone: What it binds is unknown.

The sample consisted of peripheral blood mononuclear cells (PBMCs), taken at baseline. The TCR comes from a human donor with classical Hodgkin lymphoma. The V call is TRBV5-6, the J call TRBJ1-5; 12 bases are a match to TRBD1. The CDR3 region is CASSFGTGGPNQPQHF. CDR3 nucleotides: TGTGCCAGCAGCTTTGGGACAGGGGGCCCTAATCAGCCCCAGCATTTT. Drawing the rest from reference TRBV5-6 and TRBJ1-5, the complete variable domain is DAGVTQSPTHLIKTRGQQVTLRCSPKSGHDTVSWYQQALGQGPQFIFQYYEEEERQRGNFPDRFSGHQFPNYSSELNVNALLLGDSALYLCASSFGTGGPNQPQHFGDGTRLSIL.